The rows below give T cell receptor beta chains drawn from one sample of a study of molecular identifiers for immune sequencing clone quantification. TCRdb re-analysed the PCR reads in MiXCR, keeping a single row per CDR3 protein. Of about 510,000 distinct CDR3 sequences in the sample, roughly 26% are singletons; the top ten hold roughly 0.77%. Sequencing was performed on naive CD8+ T cells from blood, with Jurkat cell RNA spiked in. The origin of the receptors is a human donor in good health. Some libraries in this study had Jurkat cell RNA spiked in. The conserved cysteine and the conserved F or W are not part of the CDR3 here.

V gene: TRBV7-6; CDR3 protein: ASSLGASGTTDTQY
V gene: TRBV11-2; CDR3 protein: ASSAMANTEAF
V gene: TRBV27; CDR3 protein: ASSLSTPFLNTGELF
V gene: TRBV6-6; CDR3 protein: ASIETLVRAVSTDTQY
V gene: TRBV4-2; CDR3 protein: ASSQPGGPYEQY
V gene: TRBV4-3; CDR3 protein: ASSQDKGDRGRKNTEAF
V gene: TRBV30; CDR3 protein: AWSPGGSSTDTQY
V gene: TRBV7-3; CDR3 protein: ASSLGTGSDTQY
V gene: TRBV7-9; CDR3 protein: ASSPSAGGETQY
V gene: TRBV9; CDR3 protein: ASRPPPTETRY
V gene: TRBV10-3; CDR3 protein: AISVTGNEQY
V gene: TRBV6-2/TRBV6-3; CDR3 protein: ASSPGVKTAEQY
V gene: TRBV5-6; CDR3 protein: ASSLGNWYEQY
V gene: TRBV2; CDR3 protein: ASSGRGEGWKKLF